These 6 T cell receptor beta chains originate from one sample sequenced in a study of blood T cell repertoires in COVID-19. Method: immunoSEQ multiplex PCR; TCRdb's copy keeps in-frame clones and lacks some. The table lists some 120,000 clones, 79% of them singletons. Material for sequencing was peripheral blood. All receptors come from a man aged 40-55 years with active or convalescent COVID-19.

This chain joins TRBV27 and TRBJ1-6; 7 bases map to TRBD1. The CDR3 covers 13 residues. CDR1 MNHEY and CDR2 SMNVEV come from the germline V gene (reference sequence). V lost 6 bases to trimming and J lost 11 bases; unmatched junction nucleotides: 7. Here the CDR3 reads CASRQGGKAPLHF. In DNA form, the CDR3 reads TGTGCCAGCAGGCAGGGGGGAAAGGCACCCCTCCACTTT.

This chain links TRBV5-8 with TRBJ1-2; D uncertain. The CDR3 runs to 15 residues. Germline loops: CDR1 SGHTS, CDR2 YDEGEE. Between the trimmed V and J ends, which lost 5 bases and 2 bases, there was a span of 16 bases. The CDR3 protein is CASRAMSRGNYGYTF. CDR3 bases: TGTGCCAGCAGGGCGATGTCGCGGGGAAACTATGGCTACACCTTC.

The chain combines TRBV7-2 with TRBJ2-3, with 7 positions matching TRBD1. CDR1 is SGHTA and CDR2 is FQGNSA in the germline V gene. This CDR3 has 17 amino acids. Unmatched junction bases numbered 12, after V lost 5 bases and J lost 1 base. In DNA form, the CDR3 reads TGTGCCAGCAGCCTACGACAGGGTTTTTTCCGCACAGATACGCAGTATTTT. Translating it yields CASSLRQGFFRTDTQYF.

V gene TRBV11-2 combines with J gene TRBJ2-5; weak D call: TRBD1 (5 bases). With 5 bases removed from V and 2 bases from J, the gap between germline ends came to 12 bases. Germline CDR1 SGHAT, CDR2 FQNNGV. The CDR3 is 14 residues long. The CDR3 loop reads CASSRQLGQETQYF. DNA for the CDR3: TGTGCCAGCAGCCGACAGTTGGGACAAGAGACCCAGTACTTC.

A single count supports this clone. The chain links TRBV30 to TRBJ1-6; D not resolved. Germline V lookup: CDR1 GTSNPN, CDR2 SVGIG (reference sequence). Trimming pared 4 bases from V and 4 bases from J, leaving 11 bases between. This CDR3 is 14 amino acids long. The CDR3 DNA sequence: TGTGCCTGGAAGTCACAACCTTATAATTCACCCCTCCACTTT. Translation: CAWKSQPYNSPLHF.

In this sample, this clone turned up a few times. J is TRBJ2-7 and V is TRBV18; possible D gene TRBD2, 5 bases. Germline CDR1 reads KGHSH; CDR2 reads LQKENI. CDR3 size: 15 residues. V dropped 5 bases and J dropped 2 bases, with 16 bases sitting between them. DNA of the CDR3: TGTGCCAGCTCAGATCCGGGAAAAAGGGCCTACGAGCAGTACTTC. This codes for CASSDPGKRAYEQYF. Looking up the rest from reference TRBV18 and TRBJ2-7 gives the full variable domain: NAGVMQNPRHLVRRRGQEARLRCSPMKGHSHVYWYRQLPEEGLKFMVYLQKENIIDESGMPKERFSAEFPKEGPSILRIQQVVRGDSAAYFCASSDPGKRAYEQYFGPGTRLTVT.